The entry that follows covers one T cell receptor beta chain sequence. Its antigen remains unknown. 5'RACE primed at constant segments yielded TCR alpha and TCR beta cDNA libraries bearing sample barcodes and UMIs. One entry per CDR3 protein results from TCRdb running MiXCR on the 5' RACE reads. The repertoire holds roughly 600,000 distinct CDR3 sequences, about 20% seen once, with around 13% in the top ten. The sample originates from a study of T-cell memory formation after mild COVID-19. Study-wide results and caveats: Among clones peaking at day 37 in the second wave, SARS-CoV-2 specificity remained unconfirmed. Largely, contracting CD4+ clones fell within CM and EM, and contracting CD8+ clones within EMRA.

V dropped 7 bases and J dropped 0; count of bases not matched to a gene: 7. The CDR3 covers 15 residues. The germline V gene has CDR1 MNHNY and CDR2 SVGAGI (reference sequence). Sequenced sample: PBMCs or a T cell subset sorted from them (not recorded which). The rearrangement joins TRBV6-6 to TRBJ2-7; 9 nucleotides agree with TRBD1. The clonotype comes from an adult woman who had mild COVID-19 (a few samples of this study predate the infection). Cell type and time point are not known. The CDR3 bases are TGTGCCAGCATCGGACAGGGGACAGCCTCCTACGAGCAGTACTTC. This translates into CASIGQGTASYEQYF.